These 11 T cell receptor beta chains came from one sample sequenced in a study of T cells in Graves' hyperthyroidism and ophthalmopathy. Amplified TCR beta CDR3 regions derived from RNA transcripts. During a first-round RT-PCR of the TCR CDR3, the HTBI primer set was used. TCRdb analysed the multiplex PCR reads with MiXCR anew, one entry per CDR3 protein. Found here are over 150,000 distinct CDR3 sequences, roughly a sixth of them singletons; the top ten hold roughly 49%. The specimen sequenced was blood. The receptors derive from a woman aged 45 to 65 with Graves' hyperthyroidism.

The J gene is TRBJ2-5, the V gene TRBV7-9; 8 bases line up with TRBD2. Germline V gives CDR1 SEHNR, CDR2 FQNEAQ (reference sequence). Trimming took 1 base from V and 1 from J; bases not matched to a gene: 8. There are 17 residues in the CDR3. CDR3 residues: CASSLVGTSGSQETQYF. The CDR3 DNA is TGTGCCAGCAGCTTAGTTGGCACTAGCGGATCCCAAGAGACCCAGTACTTC.

The rearrangement links TRBV4-1 to TRBJ2-1; TRBD2 matches at 14 bases. Germline values: CDR1 MGHRA, CDR2 YSYEKL. The junction had 2 bases not matched to a gene; V was cut back by 1 base and J by 0 bases. This CDR3 has 18 amino acids. The CDR3 DNA reads as TGCGCCAGCAGCCAAGGACTAGCGGGAGGGAGCTCCTACAATGAGCAGTTCTTC. As protein: CASSQGLAGGSSYNEQFF.

This clonotype was detected ten times or more. The J gene is TRBJ2-5, the V gene TRBV3-1; a possible D gene is TRBD2 (5 bases). Trimming left V 3 bases short and J 0 bases short, with 8 bases between. Germline V CDR1 and CDR2: LGHDT, YNNKEL (reference sequence). There are 14 residues in the CDR3. CDR3 nucleotide sequence: TGTGCCAGCAGCCAGCGGGCAGACCAAGAGACCCAGTACTTC. Amino acids: CASSQRADQETQYF.

The chain is built from TRBV29-1 and TRBJ1-1; the match to TRBD1 covers 7 bases. This CDR3 has 13 amino acids. V was clipped by 7 bases and J by 6 bases; unmatched bases: 11. Germline CDR1 and CDR2: SQVTM and ANQGSEA. The CDR3 sequence: CSAGAGGLSEAFF. The CDR3 coding sequence is TGCAGCGCCGGGGCAGGGGGTCTTTCTGAAGCTTTCTTT.

In this sample, this clonotype turned up many times. The chain is built from TRBV27 and TRBJ1-2; D is uncertain. CDR1 MNHEY and CDR2 SMNVEV come from the germline V gene (reference sequence). The V end lost 2 bases, the J end lost 4 bases, and 11 bases lay between the germline ends. This CDR3 is built from 14 residues. In nucleotides, the CDR3 is TGTGCCAGCAGTTTAGCCCCTCGGGGCTATGGCTACACCTTC. Translation: CASSLAPRGYGYTF.

On this clonotype itself: This clone may be a read error of a much larger clone one base away. This chain connects TRBV12-3 or TRBV12-4 to TRBJ2-7, with 13 bases fitting TRBD2. The CDR3 runs 15 residues. CDR3: CACSATSGRGSEQYF. CDR3 DNA sequence: TGTGCCTGCAGTGCCACTAGCGGGAGGGGATCCGAGCAGTACTTC.

Ten or more counts support this clonotype. The chain combines TRBV9 with TRBJ2-7; possibly TRBD2 for D (6 bases). Germline CDR1 reads SGDLS; CDR2 reads YYNGEE. Trimming took 2 bases from V and 6 from J, leaving 18 bases between them. The CDR3 is 15 residues long. CDR3 in amino acids: CASSVSGGKEGEQYF. The CDR3 nucleotides read TGTGCCAGCAGCGTGTCTGGGGGGAAGGAGGGCGAGCAGTACTTC.

In this sample, this clonotype turned up many times. V usage is TRBV14 and J usage is TRBJ2-3; the D gene is possibly TRBD2 (5 bases). This CDR3 comprises 17 residues. Looked up from germline, CDR1 is SGHDN and CDR2 is FVKESK. V shed 4 bases and J shed 6 bases, with 23 bases lying between them. CDR3 in amino acids: CASSPNWPGIQGDTQYF. The CDR3, as DNA: TGTGCCAGCAGCCCGAATTGGCCGGGGATCCAAGGGGATACGCAGTATTTT. The whole variable domain, remainder taken from reference TRBV14 and TRBJ2-3, is EAGVTQFPSHSVIEKGQTVTLRCDPISGHDNLYWYRRVMGKEIKFLLHFVKESKQDESGMPNNRFLAERTGGTYSTLKVQPAELEDSGVYFCASSPNWPGIQGDTQYFGPGTRLTVL.

The V gene is TRBV10-2, the J gene TRBJ2-1; D is unresolved. Germline CDR1 reads WSHSY; CDR2 reads SAAADI. CDR3 length: 15 amino acids. The V end lost 6 bases, the J end lost 1 base, and 13 bases lay between the germline ends. In DNA, the CDR3 is TGCGCCAGCAGCGTCTCAGGACCTTCCTACAATGAGCAGTTCTTC. Protein: CASSVSGPSYNEQFF.

This clonotype was picked up many times. CDR3 DNA: TGTGCCAGCAGCCCAACTCCCCAATACGAGCAGTACTTC. Residues: CASSPTPQYEQYF. V and J are TRBV7-3 and TRBJ2-7; D is undetermined. The germline CDR1 and CDR2 sequences are SGHTA and FQGTGA. This CDR3 is built from 13 residues. V shed 5 bases and J shed 4 bases, with 12 bases lying between them.

This clonotype was detected many times. This chain uses TRBV6-1 with TRBJ2-3, with a weak D call TRBD2 (5 bases). The CDR3 is 17 amino acids. From germline, CDR1 is MNHNS and CDR2 SASEGT. Trimming removed 2 bases from V and 0 bases from J, with 15 bases in between. The CDR3 nucleotides are TGTGCCAGCAGTGAATGGCAACTAGACACTAGCACAGATACGCAGTATTTT. This translates into CASSEWQLDTSTDTQYF.